The 32 T cell receptor beta chains given below trace back to one sample, sequenced in a study of T cell repertoires in ileal Crohn's disease. Profiled with immunoSEQ multiplex PCR; TCRdb holds only in-frame clones, not every one. There are 6,700 or so clones in the sample; 70% to 80% occur only once, and roughly 15% lies in the top ten. Sequencing input: ileal tissue. All receptors derive from an adult with Crohn's disease.

The CDR3 spells CASSIGGNYEQYF. CDR3 nucleotides: TGTGCCAGTAGTATAGGCGGAAATTACGAGCAGTACTTC. The chain recombines TRBV19 with TRBJ2-7; unclear D gene. Trimming cost V 1 base and J 4 bases, with 8 bases left between them. Germline lookup yields CDR1 LNHDA and CDR2 SQIVND (reference sequence). This CDR3 region has 13 residues. Filled out from reference TRBV19 and TRBJ2-7, the complete variable domain reads DGGITQSPKYLFRKEGQNVTLSCEQNLNHDAMYWYRQDPGQGLRLIYYSQIVNDFQKGDIAEGYSVSREKKESFPLTVTSAQKNPTAFYLCASSIGGNYEQYFGPGTRLTVT.

This sequence joins TRBV10-3 and TRBJ2-7, with TRBD2 identical over 11 bases. The CDR3 has 13 amino acids. CDR1 ENHRY and CDR2 SYGVKD come from the germline V gene. Germline trimming cut 4 bases from V and 8 bases from J; bases unmatched to any gene: 4. CDR3 DNA sequence: TGTGCCATCAGTGTAGCGGGGGGGCCCAAGCAGTACTTC. Protein product: CAISVAGGPKQYF.

The chain links TRBV19 to TRBJ1-5; D ambiguous. Looked up from germline, CDR1 is LNHDA and CDR2 is SQIVND (reference sequence). This CDR3 has 15 residues. V shed 6 bases and J shed 3 bases, with 15 bases lying between them. This CDR3 reads CASRASHNNNQPQHF. The CDR3 DNA is TGTGCCAGTAGAGCCTCCCATAATAACAATCAGCCCCAGCATTTT.

J is TRBJ2-5 and V is TRBV10-3, with 8 nucleotides matching TRBD1. Germline V gene lookup returns CDR1 ENHRY and CDR2 SYGVKD. This CDR3 region has 17 residues. After removal of 0 bases from V and 5 bases from J, the junction contained 11 bases not matched to a gene. CDR3 sequence: CAISESTRTGLGETQYF. CDR3 in DNA: TGTGCCATCAGTGAGTCGACGCGGACAGGGTTGGGGGAGACCCAGTACTTC.

The chain's CDR3 is CASSNSQTSGLETQYF. The CDR3 DNA reads TGTGCCAGCAGCAACAGCCAGACTAGCGGGTTAGAGACCCAGTACTTC. The J gene is TRBJ2-5, the V gene TRBV21-1; the D call TRBD2 from the table was never checked on the DNA. TRBV21-1 represents a pseudogene. The CDR3 runs 16 residues.

V is TRBV7-9 and J is TRBJ2-3; 7 bases fit TRBD1. Trimming removed 5 bases from V and 4 bases from J; junction bases left unmatched: 12. The CDR3 runs 16 residues. Germline V lookup: CDR1 SEHNR, CDR2 FQNEAQ (reference sequence). The CDR3 here is CASSKQGLGFSDTQYF. DNA for the CDR3: TGTGCCAGCAGCAAACAGGGGCTAGGGTTCTCAGATACGCAGTATTTT.

This clone was seen just once. The J gene is TRBJ1-2, the V gene TRBV18; D is ambiguous. Trimming cost V 5 bases and J 6 bases, with 10 bases left between them. Germline V gene data show CDR1 as KGHSH and CDR2 as LQKENI. This CDR3 has 12 residues. Here the CDR3 DNA reads TGTGCCAGCTCAAGAGACATCGATGGCTACACCTTC. It yields the protein CASSRDIDGYTF. Supplemented by reference TRBV18 and TRBJ1-2, the full variable domain reads NAGVMQNPRHLVRRRGQEARLRCSPMKGHSHVYWYRQLPEEGLKFMVYLQKENIIDESGMPKERFSAEFPKEGPSILRIQQVVRGDSAAYFCASSRDIDGYTFGSGTRLTVV.

The V call is TRBV6-1, the J call TRBJ1-3; tentative D call: TRBD1 (6 bases). Germline CDR1 and CDR2: MNHNS and SASEGT. The germline V and J ends were trimmed by 8 bases and 0 bases, with 11 bases remaining between them. The CDR3 consists of 14 residues. The CDR3 coding sequence is TGTGCCAGCGGAGGGGGGGGCTCTGGAAACACCATATATTTT. As protein: CASGGGGSGNTIYF.

The chain recombines TRBV5-6 with TRBJ2-7; no reliable D call. In germline, CDR1 is SGHDT, CDR2 YYEEEE. The length of the CDR3 is 13 residues. V lost 0 bases, J lost 3 bases, and 7 bases lay in between. The DNA of the CDR3 is TGTGCCAGCAGCTTGGGAGGATTCTACGAGCAGTACTTC. Translating it yields CASSLGGFYEQYF.

CDR3 bases: TGTGCCAGCAGTCACCGGGACAGGGGTTCCGAGCAGTACTTC. As protein: CASSHRDRGSEQYF. The V call is TRBV28, the J call TRBJ2-7; 10 bases fit TRBD1. V lost 5 bases, J lost 6 bases, and 7 bases stayed unmatched. CDR1 and CDR2 (germline): MDHEN, SYDVKM. The CDR3 covers 14 residues. The complete variable domain, with remaining parts taken from reference TRBV28 and TRBJ2-7, reads DVKVTQSSRYLVKRTGEKVFLECVQDMDHENMFWYRQDPGLGLRLIYFSYDVKMKEKGDIPEGYSVSREKKERFSLILESASTNQTSMYLCASSHRDRGSEQYFGPGTRLTVT.

This clone has only one observation. The chain carries TRBV6-6 and TRBJ2-5, with D possibly matching TRBD1 (6 bases). CDR3 length: 15 amino acids. CDR1 is MNHNY and CDR2 is SVGAGI in the germline V gene (reference sequence). V was shortened by 6 bases and J by 4 bases, with 18 bases between the two germline ends. The CDR3 DNA reads as TGTGCCAGCAGCAAAGGCGGAGTGGGGGCAGAGACCCAGTACTTC. Protein product: CASSKGGVGAETQYF.

V is TRBV29-1 and J is TRBJ2-1; 7 bases align to TRBD2. Trimming took 4 bases from V and 1 from J; bases not matched to a gene: 7. CDR3 length: 15 amino acids. CDR1 SQVTM and CDR2 ANQGSEA come from the germline V gene. CDR3 region: CSVGKASGSYNEQFF. Here the CDR3 DNA reads TGCAGCGTTGGAAAGGCTAGCGGTTCCTACAATGAGCAGTTCTTC.

This chain connects TRBV2 to TRBJ2-7; 7 nucleotides agree with TRBD2. The CDR3 has 15 residues. CDR1 and CDR2 from the germline V gene are SNHLY and FYNNEI. Trimming cost V 2 bases and J 5 bases; bases outside gene matches: 9. The CDR3, as DNA: TGTGCCAGCAGTGAACTAGGCGGGGGAAAACACGAGCAGTACTTC. Its protein product is CASSELGGGKHEQYF.

The gene calls are TRBV5-4 and TRBJ1-1, with 9 nucleotides matching TRBD1. The CDR3 has 15 amino acids. CDR1 is SGHNT and CDR2 is YYREEE in the germline V gene (reference sequence). Trimming took 3 bases from V and 5 from J; bases not matched to a gene: 8. The CDR3 is CASSSWTGARTEAFF. CDR3 coding DNA: TGTGCCAGCAGCTCCTGGACAGGGGCTCGGACTGAAGCTTTCTTT.

This sequence joins TRBV4-1 and TRBJ2-2, with D possibly matching TRBD2 (5 bases). Germline loops: CDR1 MGHRA, CDR2 YSYEKL. V was cut by 1 base and J by 3 bases, with 6 bases left in between. The CDR3 is 14 amino acids. CDR3 protein: CASSQVGDTGELFF. The CDR3 DNA reads TGCGCCAGCAGCCAAGTCGGGGACACCGGGGAGCTGTTTTTT.

This chain uses TRBV5-1 with TRBJ1-1, with a weak D call TRBD1 (6 bases). The germline V gene has CDR1 SGHRS and CDR2 YFSETQ. Trimming removed 2 bases at V and 1 base at J, with 12 bases between. CDR3 length: 15 amino acids. CDR3 loop: CASSFARGGNTEAFF. DNA of the CDR3: TGCGCCAGCAGCTTTGCCAGGGGCGGGAACACTGAAGCTTTCTTT.

The rearrangement uses TRBV30 and TRBJ2-7, with 10 bases aligning to TRBD1. The length of the CDR3 is 14 residues. The germline V gene has CDR1 GTSNPN and CDR2 SVGIG (reference sequence). Trimming took 3 bases from V and 4 from J; bases not matched to a gene: 6. The CDR3 region is CAWRGTDRGYEQYF. The CDR3 nucleotides are TGTGCCTGGAGGGGTACGGACAGGGGGTACGAGCAGTACTTC. Filled out from reference TRBV30 and TRBJ2-7, the complete variable domain reads SQTIHQWPATLVQPVGSPLSLECTVEGTSNPNLYWYRQAAGRGLQLLFYSVGIGQISSEVPQNLSASRPQDRQFILSSKKLLLSDSGFYLCAWRGTDRGYEQYFGPGTRLTVT.

J is TRBJ2-2 and V is TRBV7-9; TRBD1 matches at 9 bases. Germline V gene sequence: CDR1 SEHNR, CDR2 FQNEAQ (reference sequence). J was trimmed by 1 base and V by 8 bases; bases with no gene match: 2. This CDR3 is built from 14 residues. CDR3 in amino acids: CASHRGQNTGELFF. Written as DNA, the CDR3 is TGTGCCAGCCACAGGGGGCAGAACACCGGGGAGCTGTTTTTT.

The sample holds a few counts of this clone. The chain recombines TRBV9 with TRBJ2-1, with D maybe TRBD2 (5 bases). CDR1 is SGDLS and CDR2 is YYNGEE in the germline V gene. This CDR3 is 13 amino acids long. V dropped 1 base and J dropped 11 bases, with 13 bases sitting between them. In DNA form, the CDR3 reads TGTGCCAGCAGCGTAAGCCCGGCGGGTAAGCAGTTCTTC. It is translated as CASSVSPAGKQFF.

The CDR3 reads CAWSVLAYNEQFF. CDR3 DNA sequence: TGTGCCTGGAGTGTTCTAGCGTACAATGAGCAGTTCTTC. The gene calls are TRBV30 and TRBJ2-1, with TRBD2 as a possible D gene (6 bases). This CDR3 has 13 amino acids. The V gene lost 0 bases and the J gene lost 4 bases, with 7 bases spanning the gap. CDR1 and CDR2 (germline): GTSNPN, SVGIG (reference sequence). Filled out from reference TRBV30 and TRBJ2-1, the complete variable domain reads SQTIHQWPATLVQPVGSPLSLECTVEGTSNPNLYWYRQAAGRGLQLLFYSVGIGQISSEVPQNLSASRPQDRQFILSSKKLLLSDSGFYLCAWSVLAYNEQFFGPGTRLTVL.

In the case of this clone: The junction departs from germline at one end; a sequencing error may be responsible. The gene calls are TRBV29-1 and TRBJ2-3; TRBD2 agrees at 16 bases. The germline V gene has CDR1 SQVTM and CDR2 ANQGSEA. This CDR3 comprises 15 residues. The CDR3 here is CSVLQGLAGGFDRGF. In DNA form, the CDR3 reads TGCAGCGTTCTCCAGGGACTAGCGGGAGGGTTCGACAGAGGCTTT.

The chain recombines TRBV28 with TRBJ2-1; 14 nucleotides align to TRBD2. The CDR3 is 15 amino acids. After removal of 4 bases from V and 13 bases from J, the junction contained 9 bases not matched to a gene. Germline V gene lookup returns CDR1 MDHEN and CDR2 SYDVKM. DNA for the CDR3: TGTGCCAGCAGTTATCGGGGGACTAGCGGGAGCCCACAGTTCTTC. Residues: CASSYRGTSGSPQFF.

This clone was counted once. The V and J genes are TRBV6-5 and TRBJ1-1; 7 bases align to TRBD1. Germline CDR1 and CDR2: MNHEY and SVGAGI. This CDR3 contains 14 residues. The V and J ends lost 6 bases and 5 bases, in that order; junction bases with no gene match: 9. The CDR3 nucleotides are TGTGCCAGCAGCCGGGACAGCGTAGGTACTGAAGCTTTCTTT. Translation: CASSRDSVGTEAFF.

The rearrangement uses TRBV6-1 and TRBJ2-2, with a possible D match to TRBD2 (5 bases). Germline V gene lookup returns CDR1 MNHNS and CDR2 SASEGT. The CDR3 spans 14 residues. The V end lost 7 bases, the J end lost 3 bases, and 12 bases lay between the germline ends. In DNA form, the CDR3 reads TGTGCCAGCACTAACGGGATGGACACCGGGGAGCTGTTTTTT. Translating it yields CASTNGMDTGELFF.

The gene calls are TRBV29-1 and TRBJ2-1; no reliable D call. This CDR3 region has 12 residues. Trimming left V 6 bases short and J 9 bases short, with 15 bases between. The germline CDR1 and CDR2 sequences are SQVTM and ANQGSEA. CDR3 in DNA: TGCAGCGTCCCTGACTCGCTGGGTGAGCAGTTCTTC. Amino acid sequence: CSVPDSLGEQFF.

The V call is TRBV7-3, the J call TRBJ1-5, with 8 nucleotides matching TRBD1. Germline V gene lookup returns CDR1 SGHTA and CDR2 FQGTGA. V lost 3 bases, J lost 4 bases, and 5 bases stayed unmatched. This CDR3 contains 15 residues. The CDR3 here is CASSFQGAKNQPQHF. The CDR3 DNA reads TGTGCCAGCAGCTTTCAGGGGGCCAAAAATCAGCCCCAGCATTTT.

The genes are TRBV25-1 and TRBJ2-3; D is undetermined. The V gene lost 6 bases and the J gene lost 4 bases, with 17 bases spanning the gap. The CDR3 is 15 amino acids. The germline V gene has CDR1 MGHDK and CDR2 SYGVNS. The CDR3: CASRTGYMVSDTQYF. The CDR3 region has the DNA TGTGCCAGCAGGACCGGGTACATGGTATCAGATACGCAGTATTTT.

The chain uses TRBV9 and TRBJ2-5, with TRBD1 identical over 8 bases. The V gene's germline CDR1 is SGDLS and CDR2 YYNGEE. The ends lost 4 bases at V and 0 bases at J; junction bases unmatched: 8. The CDR3 loop spans 16 amino acids. This CDR3 reads CASSIGPGQDQETQYF. CDR3 nucleotides: TGTGCCAGCAGCATAGGGCCGGGACAGGACCAAGAGACCCAGTACTTC.

The chain employs TRBV28 and TRBJ1-4; no clear D. This CDR3 has 13 amino acids. Germline CDR1 MDHEN, CDR2 SYDVKM. V was clipped by 4 bases and J by 7 bases, with 10 bases between them. CDR3 coding DNA: TGTGCCAGCAGTTCACCCTCGGGTGAAAAACTGTTTTTT. Protein sequence: CASSSPSGEKLFF.

The chain recombines TRBV11-2 with TRBJ2-7, with 10 bases that match TRBD1. CDR1 and CDR2 from the germline V gene are SGHAT and FQNNGV. V shed 5 bases and J 4 bases; nucleotides not matched to a gene: 5. CDR3 size: 14 residues. This chain's CDR3 is CASSPGQGFYEQYF. The CDR3 DNA reads as TGTGCCAGCAGCCCGGGACAGGGGTTTTACGAGCAGTACTTC. Based on the CDR3 plus reference TRBV11-2 and TRBJ2-7, the full variable domain is EAGVAQSPRYKIIEKRQSVAFWCNPISGHATLYWYQQILGQGPKLLIQFQNNGVVDDSQLPKDRFSAERLKGVDSTLKIQPAKLEDSAVYLCASSPGQGFYEQYFGPGTRLTVT.

This clone was detected a few times. The CDR3 DNA follows: TGTGCCTGGAGAAGGGACAGGCAAGAGACCCAGTACTTC. This translates into CAWRRDRQETQYF. This sequence joins TRBV30 and TRBJ2-5; 8 positions match TRBD1. Trimming took 3 bases from V and 2 from J; bases not matched to a gene: 2. The CDR3 runs to 13 residues. The germline V gene encodes CDR1 GTSNPN and CDR2 SVGIG (reference sequence).

Judged by abundance, this clone is medium-sized (0.01 to 0.1%). The chain joins TRBV15 to TRBJ2-1; D may be TRBD1 (6 bases). Between the trimmed V and J ends, which lost 5 bases and 6 bases, there was a span of 17 bases. This CDR3 region has 15 residues. Germline lookup yields CDR1 LNHNV and CDR2 YYDKDF (reference sequence). CDR3 protein: CATSGPQGIGNEQFF. The CDR3 nucleotides are TGTGCCACCAGCGGACCACAGGGAATCGGCAATGAGCAGTTCTTC.